One sample yielded the 27 T cell receptor beta chains listed below, sequenced in a study of technical replicates of blood from several donors. Assay used: immunoSEQ multiplex PCR; TCRdb lists only in-frame clones, some missing. The repertoire holds under 75,000 clones, with around 85% as singletons. The material sequenced was PBMCs. The receptors stem from a human donor in good health. Some clones in this sample may be carry-over from other donors' samples.

This rearrangement joins TRBV30 to TRBJ1-5; D not resolved. The CDR3 length is 13 residues. From germline, CDR1 is GTSNPN and CDR2 SVGIG (reference sequence). Trimming shortened V by 0 bases and J by 7 bases, and 10 bases separated the two germline ends. The CDR3: CAWSVRGLQPQHF. CDR3 in DNA: TGTGCCTGGAGTGTACGAGGGCTCCAGCCCCAGCATTTT.

The chain recombines TRBV30 with TRBJ1-3, with no clear D. The CDR3 runs 12 residues. Germline lookup yields CDR1 GTSNPN and CDR2 SVGIG (reference sequence). Trimming pared 4 bases from V and 0 bases from J, leaving 4 bases between. CDR3 DNA sequence: TGTGCCTGGACAGGCTCTGGAAACACCATATATTTT. It specifies CAWTGSGNTIYF.

To note about this clone: Other DNA sequences within the sample encode an identical CDR3. The chain is built from TRBV5-1 and TRBJ2-1, with D possibly TRBD2 on 6 matching bases. Germline V gene data show CDR1 as SGHRS and CDR2 as YFSETQ. This CDR3 is 14 amino acids long. V gave up 4 bases and J gave up 2 bases, with 10 bases separating them. CDR3 region: CASSLSGAYNEQFF. The CDR3 DNA is TGCGCCAGCAGCCTTAGCGGAGCCTACAATGAGCAGTTCTTC.

This clone was detected a few times. This chain uses TRBV6-4 with TRBJ2-3, with 8 bases aligning to TRBD2. Germline values: CDR1 MRHNA, CDR2 SNTAGT. The CDR3 covers 16 residues. Losses at the gene ends were 5 bases for V and 4 bases for J; bases not matched to a gene: 11. This CDR3 reads CASSPESGGSSDTQYF. CDR3 in DNA: TGTGCCAGCAGTCCCGAAAGCGGGGGTTCCTCAGATACGCAGTATTTT.

The chain recombines TRBV29-1 with TRBJ1-1; TRBD1 agrees at 9 bases. The CDR3 totals 12 residues. Germline CDR1 and CDR2: SQVTM and ANQGSEA. V lost 6 bases and J lost 1; bases outside the gene matches: 0. CDR3 protein: CSVGQGNTEAFF. The DNA of the CDR3 is TGCAGCGTGGGACAGGGGAACACTGAAGCTTTCTTT.

This chain connects TRBV5-4 to TRBJ2-2; tentatively, D is TRBD1 (6 bases). V gave up 5 bases and J gave up 1 base, with 12 bases separating them. Germline V gene lookup returns CDR1 SGHNT and CDR2 YYREEE (reference sequence). CDR3 length equals 15 residues. CDR3 in amino acids: CASRAGQKNTGELFF. Written as DNA, the CDR3 is TGTGCCAGCAGGGCCGGACAGAAGAACACCGGGGAGCTGTTTTTT.

J is TRBJ2-2 and V is TRBV7-2, with D unclear. Germline CDR1 SGHTA, CDR2 FQGNSA. V lost 1 base and J lost 3, with 9 bases in between. The CDR3 runs 15 residues. The CDR3 loop is CASSLGLSYTGELFF. For the CDR3, the DNA is TGTGCCAGCAGCTTAGGTTTGTCTTACACCGGGGAGCTGTTTTTT.

The chain is built from TRBV7-2 and TRBJ2-3; 7 bases are a match to TRBD2. Germline V lookup: CDR1 SGHTA, CDR2 FQGNSA. The V and J ends lost 3 bases and 5 bases, in that order; junction bases with no gene match: 11. CDR3 length: 16 amino acids. CDR3 residues: CASSLRRLAGVDTQYF. As DNA, the CDR3 is TGTGCCAGCAGCTTGAGGCGACTAGCTGGAGTAGATACGCAGTATTTT.

The chain is built from TRBV21-1 and TRBJ2-1; the D call in the table, TRBD2, was not verified against the DNA. TRBV21-1 has pseudogene status. CDR3 size: 15 residues. The DNA of the CDR3 is TGTGCCAGCACCGGAACTAGCGGGAGGGTCGATGAGCAGTTCTTC. Translated: CASTGTSGRVDEQFF.

Only a few counts were recorded for this clone. The V call is TRBV4-3, the J call TRBJ2-5, with a tentative D call TRBD2 (5 bases). The CDR3 has 19 amino acids. Germline CDR1 reads LGHNA; CDR2 reads YSLEER. V lost 0 bases, J lost 3 bases, and 23 bases lay in between. The CDR3 reads CASSQDWRLANLGEETQYF. CDR3 DNA sequence: TGCGCCAGCAGCCAAGATTGGCGGCTAGCTAATTTGGGTGAAGAGACCCAGTACTTC.

In this sample, this clone turned up once. The rearrangement uses TRBV25-1 and TRBJ1-6; D possibly corresponds to TRBD1 (5 bases). CDR1 is MGHDK and CDR2 is SYGVNS in the germline V gene. The CDR3 spans 14 residues. Trimming pared 2 bases from V and 7 bases from J, leaving 9 bases between. CDR3 nucleotides: TGTGCCAGCAGTGAACCCGACAGAAATTCACCCCTCCACTTT. This encodes CASSEPDRNSPLHF.

The V call is TRBV7-8, the J call TRBJ1-5, with 11 bases that match TRBD1. Germline V gives CDR1 SGHVS, CDR2 FQNEAQ. The CDR3 contains 16 residues. Germline trimming cut 5 bases from V and 5 bases from J; bases unmatched to any gene: 8. This CDR3 reads CASSPTRDRGYQPQHF. CDR3 DNA: TGTGCCAGCAGCCCTACGAGGGACAGGGGGTATCAGCCCCAGCATTTT. The entire variable domain, with the rest obtained from reference TRBV7-8 and TRBJ1-5, is as follows: GAGVSQSPRYKVAKRGQDVALRCDPISGHVSLFWYQQALGQGPEFLTYFQNEAQLDKSGLPSDRFFAERPEGSVSTLKIQRTQQEDSAVYLCASSPTRDRGYQPQHFGDGTRLSIL.

The rearrangement links TRBV5-6 to TRBJ1-2; D remains unclear. This CDR3 comprises 15 residues. V lost 1 base and J lost 5, with 15 bases in between. Germline V CDR1 and CDR2: SGHDT, YYEEEE. This CDR3 reads CASSLKGVDEYGYTF. CDR3 sequence (DNA): TGTGCCAGCAGCTTGAAGGGAGTGGACGAGTATGGCTACACCTTC.

The gene calls are TRBV7-2 and TRBJ2-1, with a possible D match to TRBD1 (6 bases). CDR1 and CDR2 (germline): SGHTA, FQGNSA. The CDR3 consists of 16 residues. V dropped 1 base and J dropped 2 bases, with 12 bases sitting between them. The CDR3 nucleotides read TGTGCCAGCAGCTTAGACGTGGGGGCGGCCTACAATGAGCAGTTCTTC. Translation gives CASSLDVGAAYNEQFF. The whole variable domain, filled in from reference TRBV7-2 and TRBJ2-1, reads GAGVSQSPSNKVTEKGKDVELRCDPISGHTALYWYRQSLGQGLEFLIYFQGNSAPDKSGLPSDRFSAERTGGSVSTLTIQRTQQEDSAVYLCASSLDVGAAYNEQFFGPGTRLTVL.

V gene TRBV9 combines with J gene TRBJ2-7, with TRBD2 matching over 7 bases. V lost 7 bases to trimming and J lost 0 bases; unmatched junction nucleotides: 1. CDR3 length: 12 amino acids. The V gene's germline CDR1 is SGDLS and CDR2 YYNGEE. The CDR3 here is CASAGVSYEQYF. The CDR3 DNA reads as TGTGCCAGCGCGGGAGTCTCCTACGAGCAGTACTTC.

This chain links TRBV2 with TRBJ2-3; the D gene is possibly TRBD1 (5 bases). The germline V gene has CDR1 SNHLY and CDR2 FYNNEI. This CDR3 region has 12 residues. V was pared by 8 bases and J by 4 bases, with 10 bases between. Here the CDR3 reads CASGQGPDTQYF. CDR3 sequence (DNA): TGTGCCAGCGGCCAGGGTCCAGATACGCAGTATTTT.

The chain couples TRBV12-5 to TRBJ2-2; 11 nucleotides agree with TRBD1. The CDR3 spans 15 residues. Germline assignment: CDR1 LGHNT and CDR2 FRNRAP. V dropped 4 bases and J dropped 6; count of bases not matched to a gene: 4. The CDR3 spells CASGSDRGLAGELFF. CDR3 bases: TGTGCTAGTGGTTCGGACAGGGGGCTGGCCGGGGAGCTGTTTTTT.

This chain uses TRBV6-4 with TRBJ2-3; TRBD1 might be the D (6 bases). This CDR3 comprises 15 residues. Deletions cut 0 bases from V and 0 bases from J, with 7 bases between. The germline V gene has CDR1 MRHNA and CDR2 SNTAGT. This CDR3 reads CASSDSGASTDTQYF. The CDR3, as DNA: TGTGCCAGCAGTGACTCGGGGGCTAGCACAGATACGCAGTATTTT.

This sequence joins TRBV11-1 and TRBJ1-1, with 8 nucleotides matching TRBD1. The germline CDR1 and CDR2 sequences are SGHAT and FQDESV (reference sequence). The CDR3 spans 15 residues. The ends lost 5 bases at V and 4 bases at J; junction bases unmatched: 9. The CDR3 DNA reads as TGTGCCAGCAGCAGCGGACAGGGTTTCACCACTGAAGCTTTCTTT. The encoded protein is CASSSGQGFTTEAFF.

The chain couples TRBV4-3 to TRBJ1-6; D may be TRBD1 (6 bases). Germline CDR1 LGHNA, CDR2 YSLEER. The CDR3 loop spans 16 amino acids. The germline V and J ends were trimmed by 0 bases and 7 bases, with 13 bases remaining between them. CDR3 amino acids: CASSQDGSDRNSPLHF. The CDR3 nucleotides are TGCGCCAGCAGCCAAGATGGATCGGACAGAAATTCACCCCTCCACTTT.

This sequence joins TRBV2 and TRBJ1-2; 8 nucleotides match TRBD1. CDR1 and CDR2 (germline): SNHLY, FYNNEI. J gave up 10 bases and V 5 bases, and 3 bases lay outside the gene matches. The CDR3 extends over 11 amino acids. As DNA, the CDR3 is TGTGCCAGCAGTTTGGACAGGGTCTACACCTTC. This gives the protein CASSLDRVYTF.

This clone came up once. V usage is TRBV6-1 and J usage is TRBJ2-7, with a possible D match to TRBD2 (5 bases). Germline V gene lookup returns CDR1 MNHNS and CDR2 SASEGT. The CDR3 length is 12 residues. Trimming left V 7 bases short and J 5 bases short, with 12 bases between. The CDR3 coding sequence is TGTGCCAGCAAGAGTAGCGTCGACGAGCAGTACTTC. Its protein is CASKSSVDEQYF.

This sequence joins TRBV7-2 and TRBJ2-5; possibly TRBD1 for D (5 bases). Germline values: CDR1 SGHTA, CDR2 FQGNSA. Trimming took 6 bases from V and 5 from J, leaving 16 bases between them. This CDR3 has 14 residues. The CDR3 region is CASSLGRSWETQYF. CDR3 in DNA: TGTGCCAGCAGTTTGGGGCGGTCTTGGGAGACCCAGTACTTC.

The gene calls are TRBV9 and TRBJ2-2; D not resolved. The CDR3 is made up of 16 amino acids. Germline V gene sequence: CDR1 SGDLS, CDR2 YYNGEE. Trimming stripped 2 bases from V and 6 bases from J, with 17 bases between. The CDR3 DNA sequence: TGTGCCAGCAGCGTCCGCCCTCGTTCGGTTGCCGGGGAGCTGTTTTTT. Its translation: CASSVRPRSVAGELFF.

The chain couples TRBV6-6 to TRBJ1-6, with 7 bases identical to TRBD1. This CDR3 spans 15 amino acids. The V and J ends lost 8 bases and 5 bases, in that order; junction bases with no gene match: 9. Germline V gene lookup returns CDR1 MNHNY and CDR2 SVGAGI (reference sequence). The CDR3 sequence is CASWVGGTNNSPLHF. CDR3 nucleotide sequence: TGTGCCAGCTGGGTAGGGGGCACTAATAATTCACCCCTCCACTTT.

The gene calls are TRBV7-2 and TRBJ1-6, with D possibly TRBD1 on 6 matching bases. The CDR3 runs to 15 residues. Per germline, CDR1 SGHTA and CDR2 FQGNSA. V lost 5 bases, J lost 6 bases, and 14 bases lay in between. As DNA, the CDR3 is TGTGCCAGCAGCCAAACGACAGGCCTTAATTCACCCCTCCACTTT. Translating it yields CASSQTTGLNSPLHF.

The rearrangement links TRBV6-1 to TRBJ1-4, with a possible D match to TRBD1 (6 bases). V was clipped by 4 bases and J by 5 bases, with 11 bases between them. The length of the CDR3 is 14 residues. The V gene's germline CDR1 is MNHNS and CDR2 SASEGT. CDR3 sequence (DNA): TGTGCCAGCAGTGTACAGGGTGCGAATGAAAAACTGTTTTTT. Translated: CASSVQGANEKLFF.